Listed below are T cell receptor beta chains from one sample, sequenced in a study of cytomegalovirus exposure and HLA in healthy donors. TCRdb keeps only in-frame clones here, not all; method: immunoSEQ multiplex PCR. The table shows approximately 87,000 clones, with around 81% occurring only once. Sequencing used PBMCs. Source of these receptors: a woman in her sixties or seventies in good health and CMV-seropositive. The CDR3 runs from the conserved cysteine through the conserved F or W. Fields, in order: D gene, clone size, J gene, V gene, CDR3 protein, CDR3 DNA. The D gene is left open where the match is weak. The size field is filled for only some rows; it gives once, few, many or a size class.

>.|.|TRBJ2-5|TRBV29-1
CSVTPRGKETQYF
TGCAGCGTTACCCCCAGGGGTAAAGAGACCCAGTACTTC
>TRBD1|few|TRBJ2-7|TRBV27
CASSSPTGVYEQYF
TGTGCCAGCAGTTCCCCGACAGGGGTCTACGAGCAGTACTTC
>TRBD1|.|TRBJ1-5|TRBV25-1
CASSSRTGRASAPAF
TGTGCCAGCAGTTCACGGACAGGGCGTGCGTCAGCCCCAGCATTT
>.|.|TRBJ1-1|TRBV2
CASSERAGATEAFF
TGTGCCAGCAGTGAACGGGCAGGGGCGACTGAAGCTTTCTTT
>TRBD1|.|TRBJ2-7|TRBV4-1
CASSLTDRAAYEQYF
TGCGCCAGCAGCCTGACGGACAGGGCCGCCTACGAGCAGTACTTC
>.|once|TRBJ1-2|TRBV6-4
CASSDRHRCPYYGYTF
TGTGCCAGCAGTGACCGACACAGGTGCCCCTACTATGGCTACACCTTC
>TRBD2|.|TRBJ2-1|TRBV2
CASSENSGSPNEQFF
TGTGCCAGCAGTGAAAATAGCGGGAGTCCCAATGAGCAGTTCTTC
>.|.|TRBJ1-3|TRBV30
CAFRPGNSGNTIYF
TGTGCCTTTAGGCCAGGGAACTCTGGAAACACCATATATTTT
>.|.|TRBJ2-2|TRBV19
CASSITGRRTGELFF
TGTGCCAGTAGTATAACGGGAAGGCGGACCGGGGAGCTGTTTTTT
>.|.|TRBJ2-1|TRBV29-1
CSVPHRVTYNEQFF
TGCAGCGTTCCCCACAGGGTGACCTACAATGAGCAGTTCTTC
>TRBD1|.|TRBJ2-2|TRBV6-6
CASSGTGLGTGELFF
TGTGCCAGCAGCGGGACAGGGTTGGGCACCGGGGAGCTGTTTTTT
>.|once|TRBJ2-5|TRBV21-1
CASTRLGAPETQYF
TGTGCCAGCACCCGTCTAGGGGCCCCAGAGACCCAGTACTTC
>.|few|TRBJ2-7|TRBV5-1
CASSLVPGVTDEQYF
TGCGCCAGCAGCTTGGTCCCGGGAGTAACGGACGAGCAGTACTTC
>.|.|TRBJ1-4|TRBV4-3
CASSQDSGGNNEKLFF
TGCGCCAGCAGCCAAGATTCGGGGGGAAATAATGAAAAACTGTTTTTT
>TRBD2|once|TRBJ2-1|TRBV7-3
CASPPWGGGGRHEQFF
TGTGCCAGCCCTCCGTGGGGCGGGGGGGGGAGGCATGAGCAGTTCTTC
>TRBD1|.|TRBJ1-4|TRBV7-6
CASSGLTGGGEKLFF
TGTGCCAGCAGCGGTTTGACAGGGGGGGGTGAAAAACTGTTTTTT
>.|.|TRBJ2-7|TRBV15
CATSSPRADASYEQYF
TGTGCCACCAGCAGCCCGCGGGCTGACGCCTCCTACGAGCAGTACTTC
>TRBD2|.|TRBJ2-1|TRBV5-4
CASSSRVGSSGRRYNEQFF
TGTGCCAGCAGCTCACGGGTAGGGTCGAGCGGGAGACGGTACAATGAGCAGTTCTTC
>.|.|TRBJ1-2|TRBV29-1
CSVEGGGRGYTF
TGCAGCGTTGAGGGTGGGGGCCGGGGCTACACCTTC
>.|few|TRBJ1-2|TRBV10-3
CASSYKRTAPRDYGYTF
TGTGCCAGCAGTTACAAACGGACAGCCCCTCGGGACTATGGCTACACCTTC
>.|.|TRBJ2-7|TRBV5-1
CASSFDPYPRAAGGYEQYF
TGCGCCAGCAGCTTTGACCCCTACCCCCGGGCCGCTGGGGGGTACGAGCAGTACTTC
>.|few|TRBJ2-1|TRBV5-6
CASSLAGNEQFF
TGTGCCAGCAGCTTGGCCGGGAATGAGCAGTTCTTC
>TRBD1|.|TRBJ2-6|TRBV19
CASSTPRDREAGANVLTF
TGTGCCAGTAGTACCCCACGGGACAGGGAAGCCGGGGCCAACGTCCTGACTTTC
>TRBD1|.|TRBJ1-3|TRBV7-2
CASSRQGQRNTIYF
TGTGCCAGCAGCCGACAGGGTCAAAGAAACACCATATATTTT
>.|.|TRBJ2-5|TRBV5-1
CASSLLSETQYF
TGCGCCAGCAGCTTGTTATCCGAGACCCAGTACTTC
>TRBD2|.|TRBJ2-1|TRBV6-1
CASSGERGPSDEQFF
TGTGCCAGCAGTGGAGAGCGGGGACCTTCGGATGAGCAGTTCTTC
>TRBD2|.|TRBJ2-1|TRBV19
CASSFLAGYNEQFF
TGTGCCAGTAGTTTCCTAGCGGGCTACAATGAGCAGTTCTTC
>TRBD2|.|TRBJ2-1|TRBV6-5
CASAIAGASNEQFF
TGTGCCAGTGCAATAGCGGGAGCCTCTAATGAGCAGTTCTTC
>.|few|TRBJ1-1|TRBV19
CASSEAVNTEAFF
TGTGCCAGTAGTGAGGCAGTGAACACTGAAGCTTTCTTT
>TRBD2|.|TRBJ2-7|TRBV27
CASSLGYPTSGKLYEQYF
TGTGCCAGCAGTTTAGGGTATCCGACTAGCGGGAAGCTCTACGAGCAGTACTTC
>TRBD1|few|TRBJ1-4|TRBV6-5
CASSPDGQGGEKLFF
TGTGCCAGCAGCCCCGACGGACAGGGGGGAGAAAAACTGTTTTTT
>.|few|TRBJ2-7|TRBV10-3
CAIGQRDYEQYF
TGTGCCATCGGCCAGCGAGACTACGAGCAGTACTTC
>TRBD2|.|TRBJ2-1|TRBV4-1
CASSQDLVLREGNEQFF
TGCGCCAGCAGCCAAGATTTGGTTTTGCGGGAGGGGAATGAGCAGTTCTTC
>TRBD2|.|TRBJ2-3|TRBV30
CAWTGPAGAPDTQYF
TGTGCCTGGACTGGGCCAGCGGGAGCCCCAGATACGCAGTATTTT
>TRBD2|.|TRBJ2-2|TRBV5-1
CASSSDLAATGELFF
TGCGCCAGCAGCTCAGATCTAGCGGCCACCGGGGAGCTGTTTTTT
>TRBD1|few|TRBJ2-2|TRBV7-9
CASTQGERDTGELFF
TGTGCCAGCACCCAGGGGGAGCGAGACACCGGGGAGCTGTTTTTT
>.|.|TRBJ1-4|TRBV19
CASSDRPATNEKLFF
TGTGCCAGTTCCGACAGGCCCGCAACTAATGAAAAACTGTTTTTT
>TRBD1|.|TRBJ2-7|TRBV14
CASSKNLLGQGYEQYF
TGTGCCAGCAGCAAAAATTTGCTGGGACAGGGGTACGAGCAGTACTTC
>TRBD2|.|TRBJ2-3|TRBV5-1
CASSLASGTTDTQYF
TGCGCCAGCAGCTTGGCTAGCGGGACGACAGATACGCAGTATTTT
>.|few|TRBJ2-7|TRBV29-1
CSVVDRSPRAYEQYF
TGCAGCGTTGTAGACAGGTCACCCAGGGCCTACGAGCAGTACTTC
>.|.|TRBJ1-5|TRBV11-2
CASSFARFLISNQPQHF
TGTGCCAGCAGCTTTGCGAGATTCCTTATTAGCAATCAGCCCCAGCATTTT
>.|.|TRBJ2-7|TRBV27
CASSLSGGTRYQQYF
TGTGCCAGCAGTTTATCGGGGGGAACAAGATACCAGCAGTACTTC
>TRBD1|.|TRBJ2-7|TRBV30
CAWKTGGSSYEQYF
TGTGCCTGGAAGACAGGGGGCAGCTCCTACGAGCAGTACTTC
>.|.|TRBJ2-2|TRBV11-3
CASSLGGRDTGELFF
TGTGCCAGCAGCTTAGGTGGCAGGGACACCGGGGAGCTGTTTTTT
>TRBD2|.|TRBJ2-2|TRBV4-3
CASSRKTSGIIGELFF
TGCGCCAGCAGCCGCAAGACTAGCGGGATTATCGGGGAGCTGTTTTTT
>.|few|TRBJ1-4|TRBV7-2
CASSFGGQGGEKLFF
TGTGCCAGCAGCTTTGGGGGGCAGGGAGGGGAAAAACTGTTTTTT
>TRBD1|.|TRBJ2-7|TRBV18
CASSPTRDSTYEQYF
TGTGCCAGCTCACCAACAAGGGACAGCACCTACGAGCAGTACTTC
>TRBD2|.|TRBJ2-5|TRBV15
CATSRALAGGQETQYF
TGTGCCACCAGCAGAGCACTAGCGGGAGGCCAAGAGACCCAGTACTTC
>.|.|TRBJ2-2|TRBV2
CASGGAGRNTGELFF
TGTGCCAGCGGTGGGGCAGGGCGGAACACCGGGGAGCTGTTTTTT
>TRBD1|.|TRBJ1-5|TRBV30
CAWSEGTGVQPQHF
TGTGCCTGGAGCGAAGGGACAGGGGTTCAGCCCCAGCATTTT
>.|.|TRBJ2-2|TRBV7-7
CASSLDRNTGELFF
TGTGCTAGCAGCTTAGACAGAAACACCGGGGAGCTGTTTTTT
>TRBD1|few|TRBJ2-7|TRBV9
CASSPRQGSYEQYF
TGTGCCAGCAGCCCGAGACAGGGGTCCTACGAGCAGTACTTC
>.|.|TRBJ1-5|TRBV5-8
CASRLGGQPQHF
TGTGCCAGCAGATTAGGGGGTCAGCCCCAGCATTTT